These 5 T cell receptor beta chains share one sample of origin, sequenced in a study of response to subunit inactivated influenza vaccine. A single record per CDR3 protein comes from TCRdb applying MiXCR to the RT-PCR reads. The sample comprises about 570,000 distinct CDR3 sequences, about an eighth of which are singletons, and roughly a tenth rests with the top ten. The sequencing here drew on PBMCs from blood, taken on the day of vaccination. The receptors were gathered from a man aged 45-65 years who received an inactivated influenza vaccine.

This clonotype was counted a few times. This rearrangement joins TRBV5-1 to TRBJ1-3, with D possibly matching TRBD1 (6 bases). This CDR3 is 16 amino acids long. Trimming shortened V by 1 base and J by 0 bases, and 11 bases separated the two germline ends. The germline CDR1 and CDR2 sequences are SGHRS and YFSETQ. The CDR3 DNA is TGCGCCAGCAGCTTGCAGGGGACCTTCTCTGGAAACACCATATATTTT. It specifies CASSLQGTFSGNTIYF. Combining the CDR3 with reference TRBV5-1 and TRBJ1-3 gives the whole variable domain KAGVTQTPRYLIKTRGQQVTLSCSPISGHRSVSWYQQTPGQGLQFLFEYFSETQRNKGNFPGRFSGRQFSNSRSEMNVSTLELGDSALYLCASSLQGTFSGNTIYFGEGSWLTVV.

In its sample, this clonotype was seen many times. The rearrangement uses TRBV18 and TRBJ2-3; D is undetermined. The V gene lost 4 bases and the J gene lost 1 base, with 9 bases spanning the gap. Per the germline V gene, CDR1 is KGHSH and CDR2 is LQKENI. The CDR3 is 14 amino acids. CDR3: CASSLLSGTDTQYF. CDR3 DNA: TGTGCCAGCTCACTCTTGAGTGGCACAGATACGCAGTATTTT.

This clonotype has more than one count but fewer than ten. The V call is TRBV5-1, the J call TRBJ2-2, with 9 bases fitting TRBD1. The germline CDR1 and CDR2 sequences are SGHRS and YFSETQ. J was trimmed by 5 bases and V by 4 bases; bases with no gene match: 9. The CDR3 totals 16 residues. In DNA form, the CDR3 reads TGCGCCAGCAGCCCGGACAGGGGTCTTAGTACCGGGGAGCTGTTTTTT. Encoded protein: CASSPDRGLSTGELFF.

V is TRBV20-1 and J is TRBJ2-1; TRBD2 is a possible D gene (6 bases). This CDR3 comprises 15 residues. In germline, CDR1 is DFQATT, CDR2 SNEGSKA (reference sequence). Trimming cost V 4 bases and J 8 bases, with 21 bases left between them. The DNA for the CDR3 is TGCAGTGCTAAACCCCTAGCGCAAAGCCTTTATGAGCAGTTCTTC. Protein sequence: CSAKPLAQSLYEQFF.

V is TRBV7-8 and J is TRBJ2-5; D call uncertain. CDR3 length equals 13 residues. V was trimmed by 1 base and J by 5 bases, leaving 8 bases between them. The germline V gene encodes CDR1 SGHVS and CDR2 FQNEAQ. The CDR3 is CASSLEALETQYF. The CDR3 DNA reads as TGTGCCAGCAGCTTAGAGGCGCTGGAGACCCAGTACTTC.